The source of this T cell receptor beta chain is a study of blood T cell repertoires in COVID-19 (dated by TCRdb to 2018 to 2021). Regarding the research as a whole: Collaborator samples came from the United States, Italy and Spain and covered acute and convalescent phases of COVID-19. The prospective study material was composed of cDNA or gDNA derived from T cells, B-cell-depleted T cells, or PBMCs. The dataset comprised deeply sampled blood TCRbeta repertoires from subjects exposed to, actively infected with, or recovered from COVID-19. The repertoires were released in a freely available public database meant as a resource for research on the immune response to SARS-CoV-2. The samples were drawn from two sources: the first 160 participants of the ongoing ImmuneRACE study, and 950 to 1,500 subjects contributed by 6 global collaborators. A de-identified subject ID, COVID-19 status, age in years and sex were almost always included in the sample metadata. HLA class I and class II types, where available, came from metadata supplied by the sample provider rather than from assay-based typing. Findings and caveats that apply to the study as a whole: The amount of clinical and demographic metadata varied by source and participant and was provided uncurated.

Remarks on this clone: Its antigen has not been determined. No base-level quality is on record; no much larger clone is a single base apart.

In the prospective study, participants were about 18 to 89 years old, resided in approximately 22 geographic areas of the United States, and were enrolled through a virtual design. In the prospective study, participants were assigned to cohorts based on the clinical history participants reported in a screening survey and a study questionnaire. Recovered participants in ImmuneRACE Cohort 3 were defined by two consecutive negative NP/OP PCR tests, clearance by a healthcare professional, or resolution of symptoms. Mobile phlebotomists in the prospective study collected whole blood, serum and a nasopharyngeal or oropharyngeal swab from every participant. Participants in the prospective study had the option to provide additional blood draws and questionnaires over a roughly 2-month period. Before DNA extraction, blood samples from the prospective study were shipped at room temperature or frozen. TCRbeta CDR3 regions were amplified from genomic DNA by means of the immunoSEQ Assay, a bias-controlled multiplex PCR. As for how the authors treated the data: The number of nucleated cells in each sample was estimated from the amplification of reference gene primers within the assay. To quantify the absolute abundance of each unique TCRbeta CDR3 rearrangement, sequence reads were collapsed and filtered. For each sample, productive Simpson clonality was calculated as the square root of Simpson's diversity index over productive rearrangements. Not all clones reach the TCRdb copy of this immuneACCESS table, which keeps in-frame sequences only. Checked studies attribute under half of the gap to unresolved V genes and leave the rest unexplained. The D gene and trimming were derived from the DNA, and the V and J assignments and clone size from that table. This sample lists 250,000 to 400,000 clones; about 89% were detected once. Approximately 5.2% of the sample is in the top ten clones.

The sample comprised PBMCs or T cells enriched from blood (not recorded which). The clonotype comes from a man between 60 and 75 years old who had recovered from COVID-19.

The DNA reads as follows: TGTGCCAGCAGAGTTAGCGGGAGAGGGAATGAGCAGTTCTTC. It specifies CASRVSGRGNEQFF. In this chain, TRBV6-5 is recombined with TRBJ2-1, and TRBD2 aligns with 9 junction nucleotides. Including the terminal cysteine and phenylalanine, the CDR3 comprises 14 residues. Only the CDR3 portion is preserved as DNA: 42 bases, with reading frame beginning at the first base. V trim: 6 bases; J trim: 7 bases; unmatched bases: 7. CDR1 is given as MNHEY and CDR2 as SVGAGI, both from the germline V gene.